This T cell receptor beta chain derives from a study of T cell responses to AZD1222 COVID-19 vaccine. The repertoire was sequenced with immunoSEQ multiplex PCR; TCRdb's copy has only in-frame clones and lacks some. The sample contains hundreds of thousands of clones, about 92% of which appear only once. The sequenced sample was peripheral blood, obtained on day 0 of MenACWY control vaccination. This receptor was identified in an adult in good health.

DNA of the CDR3: TGTGCCAGCAGCCTGGGACAGGCAGAACTTTATGGCTACACCTTC. The encoded protein is CASSLGQAELYGYTF. The chain employs TRBV7-2 and TRBJ1-2; TRBD1 matches 8 bases. CDR3 size: 15 residues. Germline CDR1 is SGHTA and CDR2 is FQGNSA. V lost 5 bases to trimming and J lost 5 bases; unmatched junction nucleotides: 10.